One and the same sample provided the 25 T cell receptor beta chains below, sequenced in a study of chemoradiotherapy in HPV16-positive cancers. Some clones are missing from TCRdb's copy, which holds only in-frame ones; the method was immunoSEQ multiplex PCR. The sample has fewer than 3,500 clones, around 80% seen once. Sample: tumor tissue, taken from a patient who underwent chemoradiotherapy. These receptors originate from a human donor with HPV-associated anogenital cancer.

The chain employs TRBV5-6 and TRBJ2-7; D is undetermined. Germline V gives CDR1 SGHDT, CDR2 YYEEEE. V was clipped by 4 bases and J by 3 bases, with 11 bases between them. The CDR3 length is 13 residues. DNA of the CDR3: TGTGCCAGCAGCCGCGACGAGAGCTACGAGCAGTACTTC. This sequence encodes CASSRDESYEQYF.

As regards this clone: A junction boundary mismatches the germline segment, possibly from a read error. The V call is TRBV6-1, the J call TRBJ1-3; possibly TRBD1 for D (5 bases). CDR3 length equals 15 residues. Germline V gene sequence: CDR1 MNHNS, CDR2 SASEGT. DNA for the CDR3: TGTGCCAGCAGTGAACCGGGGCAGGCTGGCAACACCATATATTTT. Encoded protein: CASSEPGQAGNTIYF.

In its sample, this clone was seen a few times. Written as DNA, the CDR3 is TGTGCCAGCATCCCAAGGGGACGCCCGACCTACGAGCAGTACTTC. Its translation is CASIPRGRPTYEQYF. The genes are TRBV28 and TRBJ2-7; D possibly uses TRBD1 or TRBD2 (5 bases each). The CDR3 sequence is 15 residues long. V was trimmed by 7 bases and J by 2 bases, leaving 18 bases between them. Germline V gene lookup returns CDR1 MDHEN and CDR2 SYDVKM.

There are a few counts of this clone. This chain connects TRBV6-5 to TRBJ1-3; D is ambiguous. Germline V CDR1 and CDR2: MNHEY, SVGAGI. This CDR3 is built from 14 residues. V gave up 2 bases and J gave up 4 bases, with 9 bases separating them. CDR3 in amino acids: CASSYSPSGNTIYF. DNA for the CDR3: TGTGCCAGCAGTTACAGTCCATCGGGAAACACCATATATTTT.

The CDR3 is CASSPGQGGGNTIYF. Here the CDR3 DNA reads TGTGCCAGCTCACCCGGACAGGGCGGCGGAAACACCATATATTTT. The chain uses TRBV18 and TRBJ1-3; 8 bases are shared with TRBD1. CDR1 and CDR2 (germline): KGHSH, LQKENI. The junction had 5 bases not matched to a gene; V was cut back by 3 bases and J by 4 bases. The CDR3 runs 15 residues.

The chain is built from TRBV10-1 and TRBJ1-4; 7 bases match TRBD1. V lost 8 bases to trimming and J lost 4 bases; unmatched junction nucleotides: 1. The CDR3 totals 12 residues. Germline values: CDR1 WNHNN, CDR2 SYGVQD (reference sequence). CDR3 residues: CASGTDNEKLFF. Here the CDR3 DNA reads TGCGCCAGCGGGACAGATAATGAAAAACTGTTTTTT.

V gene TRBV29-1 combines with J gene TRBJ2-7; TRBD1 agrees at 7 bases. The V gene's germline CDR1 is SQVTM and CDR2 ANQGSEA. The J segment lost 6 bases and the V segment lost 2 bases, leaving 4 bases of the junction unmatched. CDR3 length: 12 residues. The CDR3 loop reads CSVEWTGVEQYF. CDR3 bases: TGCAGCGTTGAATGGACAGGCGTCGAGCAGTACTTC.

The V and J genes are TRBV18 and TRBJ2-1, with 14 bases lining up with TRBD2. The CDR3 has 19 residues. Germline CDR1 KGHSH, CDR2 LQKENI. With 3 bases clipped from V and 2 bases from J, the junction kept 9 bases outside the gene matches. In nucleotides, the CDR3 is TGTGCCAGCTCACCGGGTAGGGGGACTAGCGGGGGAACCTACAATGAGCAGTTCTTC. Protein: CASSPGRGTSGGTYNEQFF.

The V gene is TRBV28, the J gene TRBJ2-6; the D is unclear. Trimming cost V 5 bases and J 2 bases, with 10 bases left between them. Germline V gene sequence: CDR1 MDHEN, CDR2 SYDVKM. The CDR3 is 15 residues long. The CDR3 DNA is TGTGCCAGCAGTCCGGCGAGTCCTGGGGCCAACGTCCTGACTTTC. It specifies CASSPASPGANVLTF.

Only a few counts were recorded for this clone. V usage is TRBV7-6 and J usage is TRBJ2-3, with D uncertain. V was shortened by 4 bases and J by 6 bases, with 11 bases between the two germline ends. The CDR3 sequence is 13 residues long. Germline assignment: CDR1 SGHVS and CDR2 FNYEAQ. Here the CDR3 DNA reads TGTGCCAGCAGCTATGGTTATCTCGATACGCAGTATTTT. Amino acid sequence: CASSYGYLDTQYF.

This clone was seen a handful of times. V gene TRBV2 combines with J gene TRBJ2-3, with TRBD2 identical over 10 bases. Trimming took 4 bases from V and 4 from J; bases not matched to a gene: 5. The CDR3 has 15 amino acids. CDR1 and CDR2 (germline): SNHLY, FYNNEI. The CDR3 DNA follows: TGTGCCAGCAGTGTCCCTAGCGGGAGCTCAGATACGCAGTATTTT. This translates into CASSVPSGSSDTQYF.

The V and J genes are TRBV7-2 and TRBJ2-3, with 13 bases aligning to TRBD2. The CDR3 is 18 amino acids. Per germline, CDR1 SGHTA and CDR2 FQGNSA. The V and J ends lost 2 bases and 2 bases, in that order; junction bases with no gene match: 7. The CDR3 protein is CASSLFRLAGGFTDTQYF. The DNA for the CDR3 is TGTGCCAGCAGCTTATTTCGACTAGCGGGGGGCTTCACAGATACGCAGTATTTT.

The rearrangement links TRBV27 to TRBJ2-3; 7 bases are a match to TRBD2. Trimming cost V 7 bases and J 1 base; bases outside gene matches: 8. The V gene's germline CDR1 is MNHEY and CDR2 SMNVEV (reference sequence). The CDR3 loop spans 15 amino acids. CDR3 loop: CASIKRDGGTDTQYF. The CDR3 coding sequence is TGTGCCAGCATTAAGCGGGATGGAGGCACAGATACGCAGTATTTT.

V and J are TRBV28 and TRBJ1-5, with a tentative D call TRBD1 (6 bases). Germline loops: CDR1 MDHEN, CDR2 SYDVKM. The V and J ends lost 6 bases and 0 bases respectively, with 15 bases between them. CDR3 length: 16 residues. CDR3 in DNA: TGTGCCAGCAGCCCCATGGGGGGCTATAGCAATCAGCCCCAGCATTTT. Its translation is CASSPMGGYSNQPQHF.

V usage is TRBV27 and J usage is TRBJ2-7; D is possibly TRBD2 (6 bases). Germline V gene data show CDR1 as MNHEY and CDR2 as SMNVEV (reference sequence). V was clipped by 4 bases and J by 0 bases, with 13 bases between them. The CDR3 length is 15 residues. CDR3 sequence (DNA): TGTGCCAGCAGTTGGGGGACTTCCCTCTCCTACGAGCAGTACTTC. Translated, it gives CASSWGTSLSYEQYF.

The V gene is TRBV4-2, the J gene TRBJ2-3; 8 bases align to TRBD1. V shed 0 bases, J shed 1 base, and the junction held 3 bases outside the gene matches. The length of the CDR3 is 16 residues. Germline loops: CDR1 LGHNA, CDR2 YNFKEQ. DNA of the CDR3: TGTGCCAGCAGCCAAGATCCGGGACAGGGCACAGATACGCAGTATTTT. Amino acid sequence: CASSQDPGQGTDTQYF.

The V and J genes are TRBV11-3 and TRBJ2-1, with D tentatively TRBD1 (6 bases). Between the trimmed V and J ends, which lost 5 bases and 7 bases, there was a span of 18 bases. Germline V CDR1 and CDR2: SGHNT, YENEEA. The CDR3 is 15 amino acids. The CDR3 is CASSRDTRAENEQFF. The DNA for the CDR3 is TGTGCCAGCAGCCGGGACACCAGGGCGGAGAATGAGCAGTTCTTC.

The J gene is TRBJ2-5, the V gene TRBV19, with TRBD1 matching over 12 bases. CDR3 length: 16 residues. Germline V CDR1 and CDR2: LNHDA, SQIVND (reference sequence). Trimming removed 10 bases from V and 5 bases from J; junction bases left unmatched: 14. CDR3 loop: CATSPSGTGGAETQYF. In DNA, the CDR3 is TGTGCCACCTCCCCATCCGGGACAGGGGGCGCTGAGACCCAGTACTTC.

V usage is TRBV28 and J usage is TRBJ1-2; TRBD1 is a possible D gene (6 bases). The germline CDR1 and CDR2 sequences are MDHEN and SYDVKM. Trimming shortened V by 6 bases and J by 1 base, and 9 bases separated the two germline ends. This CDR3 is 13 amino acids long. The CDR3 bases are TGTGCCAGCAGACAGGGATATAACTATGGCTACACCTTC. It specifies CASRQGYNYGYTF.

The chain links TRBV30 to TRBJ1-4; no clear D. The germline CDR1 and CDR2 sequences are GTSNPN and SVGIG (reference sequence). Trimming removed 3 bases at V and 0 bases at J, with 5 bases between. This CDR3 region has 13 residues. The CDR3 spells CAWRGSTNEKLFF. DNA for the CDR3: TGTGCCTGGAGGGGTTCAACTAATGAAAAACTGTTTTTT.

The chain combines TRBV4-3 with TRBJ2-7; 7 bases fit TRBD1. V dropped 0 bases and J dropped 2; count of bases not matched to a gene: 7. The CDR3 spans 16 residues. Germline V gene data show CDR1 as LGHNA and CDR2 as YSLEER. The CDR3 region has the DNA TGCGCCAGCAGCCAAGATATTCCCGGACAGGCCTACGAGCAGTACTTC. Residues: CASSQDIPGQAYEQYF.

The chain links TRBV5-6 to TRBJ1-6; D not resolved. This CDR3 spans 14 amino acids. Germline CDR1 and CDR2: SGHDT and YYEEEE. Trimming removed 4 bases from V and 9 bases from J, with 14 bases in between. CDR3 in amino acids: CASSPGRSLSPLHF. DNA of the CDR3: TGTGCCAGCAGCCCCGGCAGAAGCCTTTCACCCCTCCACTTT.

V is TRBV5-1 and J is TRBJ2-1; maybe TRBD2 (6 bases). V was cut by 0 bases and J by 7 bases, with 14 bases left in between. CDR3 size: 15 residues. CDR1 is SGHRS and CDR2 is YFSETQ in the germline V gene. CDR3 loop: CASSLALATLNEQFF. CDR3 sequence (DNA): TGCGCCAGCAGCTTGGCGCTAGCGACCTTAAATGAGCAGTTCTTC.

This clone came up a few times. This rearrangement joins TRBV30 to TRBJ1-1; weak D call: TRBD1 (6 bases). Trimming took off 5 bases at V and 1 base at J, with 11 bases between the two ends. CDR1 is GTSNPN and CDR2 is SVGIG in the germline V gene (reference sequence). The CDR3 runs to 13 residues. The CDR3 region has the DNA TGTGCCTGGGAACGACAGGAGAACACTGAAGCTTTCTTT. Translated, it gives CAWERQENTEAFF.

This rearrangement joins TRBV4-1 to TRBJ2-1; the match to TRBD1 covers 9 bases. CDR1 and CDR2 from the germline V gene are MGHRA and YSYEKL. This CDR3 has 14 residues. V shed 0 bases and J 14 bases; nucleotides not matched to a gene: 8. This CDR3 reads CASSQEPRQGVKFF. The CDR3 DNA reads as TGCGCCAGCAGCCAAGAACCCCGACAGGGGGTAAAGTTCTTC.